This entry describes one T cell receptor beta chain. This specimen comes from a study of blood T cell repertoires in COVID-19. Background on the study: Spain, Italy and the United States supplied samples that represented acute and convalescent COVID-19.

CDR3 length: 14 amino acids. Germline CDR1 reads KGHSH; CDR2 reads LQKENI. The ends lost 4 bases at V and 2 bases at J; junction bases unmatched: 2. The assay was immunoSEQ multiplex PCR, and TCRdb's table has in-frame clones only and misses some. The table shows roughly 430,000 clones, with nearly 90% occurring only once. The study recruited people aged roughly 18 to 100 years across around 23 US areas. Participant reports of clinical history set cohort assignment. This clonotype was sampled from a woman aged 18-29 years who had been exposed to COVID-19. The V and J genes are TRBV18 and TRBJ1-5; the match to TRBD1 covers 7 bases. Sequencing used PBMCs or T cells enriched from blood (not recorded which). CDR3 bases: TGTGCCAGCTCACTTCAGGGGGGCAATCAGCCCCAGCATTTT. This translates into CASSLQGGNQPQHF.